Listed below are T cell receptor beta chains from one sample, sequenced in a study of blood T cell repertoires in COVID-19. The data were produced by immunoSEQ multiplex PCR, yet TCRdb's version contains in-frame clones alone and is incomplete. Of fewer than 500,000 clones in the sample, approximately 90% were seen once. The sample was peripheral blood. The receptors come from a man aged 18 to 29 with COVID-19, enrolled during active disease. Each CDR3 is given with its conserved first and last residue. D genes are given only for firm matches. Part of the rows lack a size; the others show once, few, many or a class for expanded clones.

V	D	size	J	CDR3	DNA
TRBV3-1/TRBV3-2	.	.	TRBJ2-5	CASSQGPYGGETQYF	TGTGCCAGCAGCCAAGGGCCCTACGGGGGAGAGACCCAGTACTTC
TRBV5-1	.	once	TRBJ2-5	CASSKVGLEQETQYF	TGCGCCAGCAGCAAAGTGGGACTCGAACAAGAGACCCAGTACTTC
TRBV6-4	.	.	TRBJ2-2	CASMVAGGTGELFF	TGTGCCAGCATGGTCGCAGGAGGCACCGGGGAGCTGTTTTTT
TRBV29-1	TRBD2	.	TRBJ2-5	CSVEDRGGEEETQYF	TGCAGCGTTGAAGATCGGGGAGGGGAGGAAGAGACCCAGTACTTC
TRBV5-4	.	.	TRBJ2-6	CASTPGYGYSGANVLTF	TGTGCCAGCACCCCAGGTTACGGATACTCTGGGGCCAACGTCCTGACTTTC
TRBV10-3	TRBD2	.	TRBJ2-3	CAIRNLAGGRTDTQYF	TGTGCCATCAGGAACCTAGCGGGAGGTAGGACAGATACGCAGTATTTT
TRBV5-1	.	few	TRBJ2-1	CASSLVLDRREQFF	TGCGCCAGCAGCTTGGTCCTTGATCGTCGGGAGCAGTTCTTC
TRBV7-9	TRBD2	.	TRBJ2-1	CASSGTSGETYNEQFF	TGTGCCAGCAGCGGGACTAGCGGGGAGACCTACAATGAGCAGTTCTTC
TRBV5-5	.	.	TRBJ1-4	CASSLQGTNEKLFF	TGTGCCAGCAGCTTACAGGGTACTAATGAAAAACTGTTTTTT
TRBV6-5	TRBD1	.	TRBJ2-7	CASMETGPYEQYF	TGTGCCAGCATGGAGACAGGGCCCTACGAGCAGTACTTC
TRBV6-4	TRBD1	.	TRBJ2-7	CASSPGTGIREQYF	TGTGCCAGCAGTCCCGGGACAGGGATTCGCGAGCAGTACTTC
TRBV18	.	.	TRBJ1-2	CASSPDSNYGYTF	TGTGCCAGCTCACCCGACAGCAACTATGGCTACACCTTC
TRBV12-5	.	.	TRBJ2-7	CASSLTREQYF	TGTGCTAGTAGCCTAACTAGAGAGCAGTACTTC
TRBV12-3/TRBV12-4	TRBD2	once	TRBJ2-5	CASSWDYVETQYF	TGTGCCAGCAGTTGGGACTACGTGGAGACCCAGTACTTC
TRBV19	.	.	TRBJ2-1	CASTQRVSYNEQFF	TGTGCCAGTACCCAGCGGGTCTCCTACAATGAGCAGTTCTTC
TRBV10-2	TRBD2	.	TRBJ2-7	CASSEVQLAAYEQYF	TGCGCCAGCAGTGAGGTCCAACTAGCGGCGTACGAGCAGTACTTC
TRBV6-5	.	.	TRBJ2-2	CASSIYSGELFF	TGTGCCAGCAGCATCTATTCCGGGGAGCTGTTTTTT
TRBV10-3	TRBD2	.	TRBJ2-3	CAILAGGSTDTQYF	TGTGCCATCTTAGCGGGAGGATCCACAGATACGCAGTATTTT
TRBV20-1	TRBD2	.	TRBJ2-2	CSASTSGSDNTGELFF	TGCAGTGCTAGTACTAGCGGGAGCGATAACACCGGGGAGCTGTTTTTT
TRBV28	.	.	TRBJ1-3	CASIVGSSGNTIYF	TGTGCCAGCATAGTGGGGAGCTCTGGAAACACCATATATTTT
TRBV6-4	.	.	TRBJ2-3	CASSDSGHTDTQYF	TGTGCCAGCAGTGACTCTGGCCACACAGATACGCAGTATTTT
TRBV7-2	.	.	TRBJ2-7	CASSKNRAYEQYF	TGTGCCAGCAGCAAGAACCGAGCCTACGAGCAGTACTTC
TRBV6-5	TRBD1	.	TRBJ2-7	CASSLTQGAPTEQYF	TGTGCCAGCAGTCTTACCCAGGGGGCGCCCACGGAGCAGTACTTC
TRBV7-4	.	.	TRBJ2-7	CASSVKGEYEQYF	TGTGCCAGCAGCGTCAAGGGAGAATACGAGCAGTACTTC
TRBV5-6	.	.	TRBJ1-3	CASSLRWELPGNTIYF	TGTGCCAGCAGCTTGAGATGGGAGCTGCCGGGAAACACCATATATTTT
TRBV13	TRBD1	.	TRBJ1-3	CASSLRQGVAGNTIYF	TGTGCCAGCAGCTTACGCCAGGGGGTAGCTGGAAACACCATATATTTT
TRBV5-1	TRBD1	.	TRBJ2-5	CASSLSTGGGETQYF	TGCGCCAGCAGCTTGAGTACAGGGGGCGGAGAGACCCAGTACTTC
TRBV5-1	TRBD2	.	TRBJ2-7	CASSLDVAGGSYEQYF	TGCGCCAGCAGCTTGGATGTAGCGGGAGGCTCCTACGAGCAGTACTTC
TRBV10-1	.	.	TRBJ2-3	CASSESEYTQYF	TGCGCCAGCAGTGAGTCGGAGTATACGCAGTATTTT
TRBV30	TRBD1	.	TRBJ2-5	CAWTLGQAGETQYF	TGTGCCTGGACCCTGGGACAGGCGGGAGAGACCCAGTACTTC
TRBV19	TRBD1	.	TRBJ1-2	CASRTGAGGYTF	TGTGCCAGTAGGACAGGGGCGGGTGGCTACACCTTC
TRBV14	TRBD2	.	TRBJ2-5	CASSQETSGGQETQYF	TGTGCCAGCAGCCAGGAGACTAGCGGGGGGCAAGAGACCCAGTACTTC
TRBV7-9	.	.	TRBJ2-7	CASSLHRESSYEQYF	TGTGCCAGCAGCTTACACAGGGAAAGCTCCTACGAGCAGTACTTC
TRBV6-5	.	once	TRBJ1-2	CASMGDGYGYTF	TGTGCCAGCATGGGAGACGGCTATGGCTACACCTTC
TRBV5-1	TRBD2	.	TRBJ2-5	CASSLGAGVGEETQYF	TGCGCCAGCAGCTTGGGAGCGGGGGTCGGGGAAGAGACCCAGTACTTC